Below are 9 T cell receptor beta chains sequenced from a single sample in a study of beta chain features in type 1 diabetes. Antigens of these TCRs are unknown. The sequenced template was cDNA made from the entire isolated RNA. Repertoires were generated with immunoSEQ multiplex PCR, while TCRdb's copy carries only in-frame clones and drops some. The sample carries about 180,000 clones, 7.8% recorded once. General observations from the study: Across all four CD4+ subsets, people with type 1 diabetes showed modestly shorter TCRB CDR3s.

The sequenced sample was central memory CD4+ T cells from blood. These receptors all stem from a woman in her thirties or forties with type 1 diabetes.

The chain employs TRBV28 and TRBJ2-7; 7 bases are a match to TRBD2. This CDR3 spans 13 amino acids. Germline V gives CDR1 MDHEN, CDR2 SYDVKM. Losses at the gene ends were 8 bases for V and 1 base for J; bases not matched to a gene: 5. The CDR3 sequence: CASLSGVSYEQYF. DNA of the CDR3: TGTGCCAGCCTCAGCGGGGTTTCCTACGAGCAGTACTTC. Complete variable domain (other parts from reference TRBV28 and TRBJ2-7): DVKVTQSSRYLVKRTGEKVFLECVQDMDHENMFWYRQDPGLGLRLIYFSYDVKMKEKGDIPEGYSVSREKKERFSLILESASTNQTSMYLCASLSGVSYEQYFGPGTRLTVT.

This clone was counted between two and nine times. The chain links TRBV18 to TRBJ1-1, with 11 bases matching TRBD1. The CDR3 consists of 16 residues. Looked up from germline, CDR1 is KGHSH and CDR2 is LQKENI. The ends lost 3 bases at V and 4 bases at J; junction bases unmatched: 7. CDR3 amino acids: CASSPFGQGAGTEAFF. CDR3 in DNA: TGTGCCAGCTCACCCTTTGGACAGGGGGCGGGCACTGAAGCTTTCTTT. Variable domain in full (rest from reference TRBV18 and TRBJ1-1): NAGVMQNPRHLVRRRGQEARLRCSPMKGHSHVYWYRQLPEEGLKFMVYLQKENIIDESGMPKERFSAEFPKEGPSILRIQQVVRGDSAAYFCASSPFGQGAGTEAFFGQGTRLTVV.

The sample holds a few counts of this clone. The identical CDR3 is also encoded by other nucleotide sequences in the sample. The genes are TRBV5-1 and TRBJ1-2; maybe TRBD1 (5 bases). V was shortened by 3 bases and J by 4 bases, with 7 bases between the two germline ends. Germline V lookup: CDR1 SGHRS, CDR2 YFSETQ. The CDR3 extends over 12 amino acids. CDR3 coding DNA: TGCGCCAGCAGCTCCGACAGCTATGGCTACACCTTC. It translates to CASSSDSYGYTF.

V and J are TRBV4-3 and TRBJ1-4; D uncertain. The germline V gene has CDR1 LGHNA and CDR2 YSLEER. Trimming removed 1 base at V and 9 bases at J, with 18 bases between. The CDR3 contains 16 residues. The CDR3 loop reads CASSQVGEGNPKKLFF. The CDR3, as DNA: TGCGCCAGCAGCCAAGTTGGGGAGGGCAACCCGAAAAAACTGTTTTTT.

V usage is TRBV28 and J usage is TRBJ1-2; 7 bases match TRBD1. CDR1 MDHEN and CDR2 SYDVKM come from the germline V gene. The V and J ends lost 2 bases and 0 bases, in that order; junction bases with no gene match: 6. CDR3 size: 16 residues. CDR3 protein: CASSLPLTGTNYGYTF. The CDR3 region has the DNA TGTGCCAGCAGTTTACCGTTGACAGGGACTAACTATGGCTACACCTTC.

The table lists this clone with a few counts. The rearrangement joins TRBV6-6 to TRBJ1-5, with 9 bases that match TRBD1. The CDR3 totals 15 residues. Germline CDR1 MNHNY, CDR2 SVGAGI (reference sequence). With V trimmed by 2 bases and J by 9 bases, 8 bases remained unmatched. The CDR3 nucleotides read TGTGCCAGCAGTTACGTGACAGGGGGGTTAGGGCCCCAGCATTTT. Protein sequence: CASSYVTGGLGPQHF.

This chain uses TRBV5-1 with TRBJ2-1; 8 bases agree with TRBD2. CDR1 is SGHRS, CDR2 YFSETQ, per germline. This CDR3 is 17 amino acids long. V trimming: 1 base; J trimming: 8 bases; junction bases outside the gene matches: 14. The CDR3 here is CASSLSPEGLGSYEQFF. The CDR3 DNA reads as TGCGCCAGCAGCTTGAGCCCCGAGGGACTAGGGTCCTATGAGCAGTTCTTC.

The chain is built from TRBV7-3 and TRBJ2-1, with a weak D call TRBD2 (5 bases). Trimming pared 2 bases from V and 1 base from J, leaving 9 bases between. The CDR3 spans 15 residues. Germline CDR1 is SGHTA and CDR2 is FQGTGA. The CDR3 sequence: CASSLGESSYNEQFF. CDR3 in DNA: TGTGCCAGCAGCTTAGGGGAGAGTTCCTACAATGAGCAGTTCTTC. The full variable domain, with the rest looked up from reference TRBV7-3 and TRBJ2-1, is GAGVSQTPSNKVTEKGKYVELRCDPISGHTALYWYRQSLGQGPEFLIYFQGTGAADDSGLPNDRFFAVRPEGSVSTLKIQRTERGDSAVYLCASSLGESSYNEQFFGPGTRLTVL.

This clone appeared a few times. CDR3 sequence reads: CASSGATRAGKNIQYF. For the CDR3, the DNA is TGTGCCAGCAGCGGTGCGACGAGGGCCGGGAAAAACATTCAGTACTTC. The chain uses TRBV11-2 and TRBJ2-4, with D perhaps TRBD2 (5 bases). With 5 bases removed from V and 4 bases from J, the gap between germline ends came to 18 bases. This CDR3 is built from 16 residues. Germline loops: CDR1 SGHAT, CDR2 FQNNGV.